Shown below are 4 T cell receptor beta chains from a single sample sequenced in a study of blood T cell repertoires in COVID-19. Profiled with immunoSEQ multiplex PCR; TCRdb holds only in-frame clones, not every one. The table records approximately 230,000 clones, 80% to 90% of them present only once. Specimen: PBMCs or T cells enriched from blood (not recorded which). Source of these receptors: a man between 35 and 55 years old who had recovered from COVID-19.

The chain carries TRBV9 and TRBJ2-3; the match to TRBD2 covers 12 bases. Germline lookup yields CDR1 SGDLS and CDR2 YYNGEE. The CDR3 runs to 19 residues. Trimming at V came to 0 bases and at J to 4 bases, leaving 12 bases not matched to a gene. The chain's CDR3 is CASSVAPLAGGPGADTQYF. The CDR3 DNA reads TGTGCCAGCAGCGTAGCTCCTCTAGCGGGGGGGCCAGGGGCAGATACGCAGTATTTT.

This clone was picked up one time. The V and J genes are TRBV30 and TRBJ2-7, with TRBD2 matching over 13 bases. Trimming at V came to 3 bases and at J to 0 bases, leaving 2 bases not matched to a gene. Germline lookup yields CDR1 GTSNPN and CDR2 SVGIG (reference sequence). CDR3 length: 15 residues. CDR3 amino acids: CAWRGLAGTSYEQYF. The CDR3 DNA sequence: TGTGCCTGGAGGGGACTAGCGGGGACCTCCTACGAGCAGTACTTC.

This chain connects TRBV11-2 to TRBJ1-1; 7 nucleotides match TRBD1. Germline values: CDR1 SGHAT, CDR2 FQNNGV. The CDR3 length is 11 residues. V gave up 4 bases and J gave up 7 bases; unmatched junction bases: 0. The CDR3 loop reads CASSYRGEAFF. The CDR3 region has the DNA TGTGCCAGCAGCTACAGGGGTGAAGCTTTCTTT.

This sequence joins TRBV7-2 and TRBJ2-3, with 7 nucleotides matching TRBD2. CDR3 size: 15 residues. Germline V gives CDR1 SGHTA, CDR2 FQGNSA. Trimming cost V 5 bases and J 1 base; bases outside gene matches: 6. The CDR3 loop is CASSPYTSGTDTQYF. CDR3 nucleotides: TGTGCCAGCAGCCCATACACTAGCGGCACAGATACGCAGTATTTT.